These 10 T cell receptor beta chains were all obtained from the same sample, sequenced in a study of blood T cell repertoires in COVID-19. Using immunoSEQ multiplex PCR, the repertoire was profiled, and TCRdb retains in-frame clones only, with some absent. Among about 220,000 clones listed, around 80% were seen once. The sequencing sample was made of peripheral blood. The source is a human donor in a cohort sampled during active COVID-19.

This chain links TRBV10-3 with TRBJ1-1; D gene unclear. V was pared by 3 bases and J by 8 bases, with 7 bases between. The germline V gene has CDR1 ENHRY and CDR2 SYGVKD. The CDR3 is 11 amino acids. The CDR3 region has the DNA TGTGCCATCAGTGATGAAACAGAAGCTTTCTTT. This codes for CAISDETEAFF.

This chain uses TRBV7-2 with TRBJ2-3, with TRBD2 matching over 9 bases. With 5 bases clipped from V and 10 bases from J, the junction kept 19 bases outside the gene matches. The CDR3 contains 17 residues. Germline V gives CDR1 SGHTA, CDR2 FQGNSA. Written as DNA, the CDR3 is TGTGCCAGCAGCCCCACCGGAGCGGGGGGCCCACCAAATTCGCAGTATTTT. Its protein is CASSPTGAGGPPNSQYF.

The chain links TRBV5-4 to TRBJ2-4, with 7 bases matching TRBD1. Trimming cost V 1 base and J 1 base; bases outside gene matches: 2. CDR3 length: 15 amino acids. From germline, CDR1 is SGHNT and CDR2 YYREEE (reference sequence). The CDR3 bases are TGTGCCAGCAGCTTGTCGACAGGGGCCAAAAACATTCAGTACTTC. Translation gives CASSLSTGAKNIQYF.

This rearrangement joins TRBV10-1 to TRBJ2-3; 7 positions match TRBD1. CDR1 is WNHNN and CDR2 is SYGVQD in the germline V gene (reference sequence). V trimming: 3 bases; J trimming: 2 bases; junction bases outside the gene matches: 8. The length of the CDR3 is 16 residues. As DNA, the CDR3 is TGCGCCAGCAGTGAAGGAAGGACAGGCTCCACAGATACGCAGTATTTT. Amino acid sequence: CASSEGRTGSTDTQYF.

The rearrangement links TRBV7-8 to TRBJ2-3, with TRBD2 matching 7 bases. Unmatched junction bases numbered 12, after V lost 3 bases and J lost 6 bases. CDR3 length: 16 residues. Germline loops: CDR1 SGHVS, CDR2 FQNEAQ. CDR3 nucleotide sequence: TGTGCCAGCAGCTTTAAGACAGCGGGAACTCCGGATACGCAGTATTTT. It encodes CASSFKTAGTPDTQYF.

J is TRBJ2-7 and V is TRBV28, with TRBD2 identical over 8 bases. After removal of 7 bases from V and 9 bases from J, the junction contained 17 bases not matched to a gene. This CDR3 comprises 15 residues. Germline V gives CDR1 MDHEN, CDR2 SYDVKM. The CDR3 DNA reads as TGTGCCAGCACCATCGCCCCCGGGAGGGGAGGAATGCAGTACTTC. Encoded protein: CASTIAPGRGGMQYF.

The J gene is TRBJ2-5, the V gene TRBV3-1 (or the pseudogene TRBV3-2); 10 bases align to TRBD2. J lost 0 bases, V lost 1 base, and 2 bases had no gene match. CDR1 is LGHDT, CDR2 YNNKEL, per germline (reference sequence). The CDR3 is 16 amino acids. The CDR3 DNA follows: TGTGCCAGCAGCCAAGTACTAGCGGGGAACCAAGAGACCCAGTACTTC. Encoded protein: CASSQVLAGNQETQYF.

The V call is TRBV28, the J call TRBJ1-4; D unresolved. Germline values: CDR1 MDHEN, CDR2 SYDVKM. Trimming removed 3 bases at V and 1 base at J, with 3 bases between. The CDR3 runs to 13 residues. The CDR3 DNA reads TGTGCCAGCAGTTTCGGAACTAATGAAAAACTGTTTTTT. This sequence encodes CASSFGTNEKLFF.

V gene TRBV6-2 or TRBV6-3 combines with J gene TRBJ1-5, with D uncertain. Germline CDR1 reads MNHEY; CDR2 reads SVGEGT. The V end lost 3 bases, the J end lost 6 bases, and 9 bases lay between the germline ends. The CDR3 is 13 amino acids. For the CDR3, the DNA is TGTGCCAGCAGTTATGGGCGATTTCAGCCCCAGCATTTT. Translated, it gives CASSYGRFQPQHF.

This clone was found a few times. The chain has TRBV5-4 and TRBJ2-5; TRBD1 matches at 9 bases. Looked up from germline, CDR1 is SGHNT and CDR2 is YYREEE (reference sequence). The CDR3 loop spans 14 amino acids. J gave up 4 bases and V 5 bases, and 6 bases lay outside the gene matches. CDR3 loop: CASRQTGGVETQYF. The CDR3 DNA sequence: TGTGCCAGCAGACAAACAGGGGGCGTAGAGACCCAGTACTTC.